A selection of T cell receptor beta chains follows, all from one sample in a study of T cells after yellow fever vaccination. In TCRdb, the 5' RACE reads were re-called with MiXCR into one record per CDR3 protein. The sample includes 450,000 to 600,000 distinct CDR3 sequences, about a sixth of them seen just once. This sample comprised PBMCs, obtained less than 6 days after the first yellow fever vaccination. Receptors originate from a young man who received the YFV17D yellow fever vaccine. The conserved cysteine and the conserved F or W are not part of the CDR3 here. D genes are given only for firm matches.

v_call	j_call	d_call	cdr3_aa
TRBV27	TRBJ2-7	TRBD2	ASRIAGGSSSYEQY
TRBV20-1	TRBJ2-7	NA	SARGGDLGGVEQY
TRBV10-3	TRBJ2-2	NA	AISERENTGELF
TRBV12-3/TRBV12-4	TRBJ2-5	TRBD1	ASSLDRGLETQY
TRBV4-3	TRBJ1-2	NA	ASSQDREGYGYT
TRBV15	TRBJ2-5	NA	ATSKRQAQETQY
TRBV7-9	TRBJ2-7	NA	ASSLSGFLYEQY
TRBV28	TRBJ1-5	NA	ASSQSVAYSNQPQH
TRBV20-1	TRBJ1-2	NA	SAENDNYGYT
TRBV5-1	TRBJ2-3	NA	ASSLASNGGITDTQY
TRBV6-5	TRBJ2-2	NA	ASSYSPKAGELF
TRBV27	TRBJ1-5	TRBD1	ASSSGQWQPQH
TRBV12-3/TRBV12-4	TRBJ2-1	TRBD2	ASSSLRGLAGGSYNEQF
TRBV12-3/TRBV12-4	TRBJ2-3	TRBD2	ASSPGLAVSTDTQY
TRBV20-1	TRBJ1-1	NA	SAAPGGDTEAF
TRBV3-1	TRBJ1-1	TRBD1	ASSQGRGPEAF
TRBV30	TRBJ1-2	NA	AWSQLRGIGGYT
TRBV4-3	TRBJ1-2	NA	ASSQEGNAIYGYT
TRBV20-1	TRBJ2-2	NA	SARTGDDGELF
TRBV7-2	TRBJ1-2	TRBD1	ASSLTGQVVYT
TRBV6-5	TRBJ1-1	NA	ASFHTEAF
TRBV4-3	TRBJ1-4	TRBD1	ASSRDRVGEKLF
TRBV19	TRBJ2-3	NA	ASSGGYNTQY